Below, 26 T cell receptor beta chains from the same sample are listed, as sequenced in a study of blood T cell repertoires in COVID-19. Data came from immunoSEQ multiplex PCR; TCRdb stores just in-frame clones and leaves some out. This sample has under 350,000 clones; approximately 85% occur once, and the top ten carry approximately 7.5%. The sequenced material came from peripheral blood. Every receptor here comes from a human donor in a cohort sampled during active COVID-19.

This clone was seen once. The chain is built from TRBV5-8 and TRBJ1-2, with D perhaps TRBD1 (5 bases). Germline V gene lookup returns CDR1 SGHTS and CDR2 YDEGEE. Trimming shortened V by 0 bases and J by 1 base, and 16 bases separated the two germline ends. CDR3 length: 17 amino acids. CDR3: CASSLGRGFWDNYGYTF. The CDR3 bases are TGTGCCAGCAGCTTGGGTCGGGGGTTCTGGGATAACTATGGCTACACCTTC.

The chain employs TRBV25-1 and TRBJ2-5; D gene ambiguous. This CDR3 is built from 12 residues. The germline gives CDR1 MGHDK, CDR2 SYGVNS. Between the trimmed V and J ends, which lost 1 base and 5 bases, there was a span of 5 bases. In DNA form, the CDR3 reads TGTGCCAGCAGTGAATTCGGGGAGACCCAGTACTTC. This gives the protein CASSEFGETQYF.

The CDR3 reads CASSLGGADGYTF. The CDR3 bases are TGTGCCAGCAGTTTGGGAGGGGCGGATGGCTACACCTTC. The rearrangement links TRBV27 to TRBJ1-2; possibly TRBD1 for D (5 bases). The germline V and J ends were trimmed by 3 bases and 6 bases, with 11 bases remaining between them. Germline CDR1 is MNHEY and CDR2 is SMNVEV (reference sequence). The CDR3 runs to 13 residues.

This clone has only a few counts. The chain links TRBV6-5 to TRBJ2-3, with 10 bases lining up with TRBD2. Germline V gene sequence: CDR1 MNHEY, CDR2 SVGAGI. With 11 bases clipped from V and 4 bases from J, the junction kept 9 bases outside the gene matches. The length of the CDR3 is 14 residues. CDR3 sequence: CAASRAGGSDTQYF. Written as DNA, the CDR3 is TGTGCCGCTAGCAGAGCGGGGGGGTCAGATACGCAGTATTTT.

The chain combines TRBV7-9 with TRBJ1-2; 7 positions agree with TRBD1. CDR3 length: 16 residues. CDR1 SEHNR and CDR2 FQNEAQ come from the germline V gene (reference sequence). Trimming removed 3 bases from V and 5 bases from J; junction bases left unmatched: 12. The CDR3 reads CASSFTGTAFQYGYTF. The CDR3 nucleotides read TGTGCCAGCAGCTTTACCGGGACAGCCTTTCAATATGGCTACACCTTC.

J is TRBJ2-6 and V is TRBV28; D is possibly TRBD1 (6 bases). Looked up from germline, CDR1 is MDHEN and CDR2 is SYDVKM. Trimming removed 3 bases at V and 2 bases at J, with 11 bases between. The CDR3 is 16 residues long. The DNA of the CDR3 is TGTGCCAGCAGTTTGTACAGGGCGGCTGGGGCCAACGTCCTGACTTTC. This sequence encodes CASSLYRAAGANVLTF.

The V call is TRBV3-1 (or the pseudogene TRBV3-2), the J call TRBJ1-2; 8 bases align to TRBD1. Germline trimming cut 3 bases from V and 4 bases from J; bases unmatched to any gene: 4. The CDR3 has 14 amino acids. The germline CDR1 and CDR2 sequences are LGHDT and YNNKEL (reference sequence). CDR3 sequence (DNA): TGTGCCAGCAGCCATGACAGGGGTTCCTATGGCTACACCTTC. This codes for CASSHDRGSYGYTF.

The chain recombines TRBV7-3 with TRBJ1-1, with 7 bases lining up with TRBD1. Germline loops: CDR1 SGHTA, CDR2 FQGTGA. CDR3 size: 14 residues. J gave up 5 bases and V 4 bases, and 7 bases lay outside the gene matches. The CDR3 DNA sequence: TGTGCCAGCAGCTCCCACAGGGGAGATACTGAAGCTTTCTTT. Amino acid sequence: CASSSHRGDTEAFF.

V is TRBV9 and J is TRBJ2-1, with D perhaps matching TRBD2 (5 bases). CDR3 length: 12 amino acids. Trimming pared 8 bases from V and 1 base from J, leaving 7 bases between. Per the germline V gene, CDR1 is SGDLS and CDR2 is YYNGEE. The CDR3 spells CASEGSYNEQFF. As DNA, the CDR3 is TGTGCCAGTGAGGGATCCTACAATGAGCAGTTCTTC.

The CDR3 DNA is TGCAGCGTTTCATCGGGGGACACTGAAGCTTTCTTT. This sequence encodes CSVSSGDTEAFF. The V gene is TRBV29-1, the J gene TRBJ1-1; D may be TRBD1 (5 bases). Trimming took off 5 bases at V and 3 bases at J, with 10 bases between the two ends. The CDR3 runs to 12 residues. Germline values: CDR1 SQVTM, CDR2 ANQGSEA.

The CDR3 nucleotides are TGTGCCAGCAGCTCCCCGCTGGAGGGCTCCTACAATGAGCAGTTCTTC. This sequence encodes CASSSPLEGSYNEQFF. The chain is built from TRBV5-6 and TRBJ2-1; D is perhaps TRBD2 (6 bases). Trimming removed 3 bases from V and 0 bases from J, with 13 bases in between. This CDR3 spans 16 amino acids. Per the germline V gene, CDR1 is SGHDT and CDR2 is YYEEEE.

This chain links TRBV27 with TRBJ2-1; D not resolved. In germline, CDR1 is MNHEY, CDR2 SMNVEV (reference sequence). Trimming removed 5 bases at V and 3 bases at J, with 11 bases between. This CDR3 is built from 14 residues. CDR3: CASSIQRIYNEQFF. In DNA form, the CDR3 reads TGTGCCAGCAGTATCCAGAGGATCTACAATGAGCAGTTCTTC.

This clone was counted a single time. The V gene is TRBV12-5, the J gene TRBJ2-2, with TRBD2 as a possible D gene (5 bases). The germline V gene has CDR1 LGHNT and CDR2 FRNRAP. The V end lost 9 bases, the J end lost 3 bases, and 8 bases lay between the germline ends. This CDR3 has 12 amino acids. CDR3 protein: CASGVDTGELFF. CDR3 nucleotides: TGTGCTAGCGGGGTTGACACCGGGGAGCTGTTTTTT.

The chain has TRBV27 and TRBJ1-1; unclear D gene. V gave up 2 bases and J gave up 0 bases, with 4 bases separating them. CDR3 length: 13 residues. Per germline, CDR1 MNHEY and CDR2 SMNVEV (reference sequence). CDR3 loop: CASSLTVNTEAFF. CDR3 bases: TGTGCCAGCAGTTTAACAGTGAACACTGAAGCTTTCTTT.

CDR3 loop: CASSIGLAVSYEQYF. The CDR3 DNA reads TGTGCCAGTAGTATCGGACTAGCGGTTTCCTACGAGCAGTACTTC. The genes are TRBV19 and TRBJ2-7; 10 nucleotides align to TRBD2. This CDR3 contains 15 residues. Germline V CDR1 and CDR2: LNHDA, SQIVND (reference sequence). V lost 3 bases and J lost 1; bases outside the gene matches: 3.

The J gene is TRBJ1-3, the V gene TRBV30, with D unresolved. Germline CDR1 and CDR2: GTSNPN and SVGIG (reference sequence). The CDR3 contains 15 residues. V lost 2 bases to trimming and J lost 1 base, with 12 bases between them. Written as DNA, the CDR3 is TGTGCCTGGAGTCTGCAGTTAAAATCTGGAAACACCATATATTTT. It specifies CAWSLQLKSGNTIYF.

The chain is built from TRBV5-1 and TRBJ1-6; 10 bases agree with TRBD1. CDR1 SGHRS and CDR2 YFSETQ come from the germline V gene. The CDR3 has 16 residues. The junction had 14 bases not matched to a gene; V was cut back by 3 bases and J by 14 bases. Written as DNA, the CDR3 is TGCGCCAGCAGCTCCACGGGACAGGGGAGTATTAAAACCCTCCACTTT. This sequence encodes CASSSTGQGSIKTLHF.

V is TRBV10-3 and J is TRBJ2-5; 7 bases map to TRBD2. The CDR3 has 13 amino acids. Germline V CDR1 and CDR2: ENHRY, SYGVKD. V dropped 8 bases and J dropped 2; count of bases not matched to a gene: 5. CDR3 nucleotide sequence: TGTGCCATCGGGGAGGGGCAGCAAGAGACCCAGTACTTC. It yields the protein CAIGEGQQETQYF.

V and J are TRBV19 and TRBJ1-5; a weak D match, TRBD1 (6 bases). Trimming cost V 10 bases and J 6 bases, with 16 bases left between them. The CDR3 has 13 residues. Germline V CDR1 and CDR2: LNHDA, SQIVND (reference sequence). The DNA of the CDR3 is TGTGCCACTAAACCCAGGGGAATTCAGCCCCAGCATTTT. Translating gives CATKPRGIQPQHF.

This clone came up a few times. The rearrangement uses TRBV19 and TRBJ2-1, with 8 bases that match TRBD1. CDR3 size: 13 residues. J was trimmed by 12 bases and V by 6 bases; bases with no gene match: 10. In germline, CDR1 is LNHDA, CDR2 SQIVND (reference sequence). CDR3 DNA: TGTGCCAGTAGAGACAGGGGCAGCCCCCTGCAGTTCTTC. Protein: CASRDRGSPLQFF.

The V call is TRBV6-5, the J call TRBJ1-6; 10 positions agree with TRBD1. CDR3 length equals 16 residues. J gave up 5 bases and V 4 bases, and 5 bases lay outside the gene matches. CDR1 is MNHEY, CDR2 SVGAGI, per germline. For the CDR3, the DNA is TGTGCCAGCAGTTCCCGGACAGGGGGAGATAATTCACCCCTCCACTTT. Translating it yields CASSSRTGGDNSPLHF.

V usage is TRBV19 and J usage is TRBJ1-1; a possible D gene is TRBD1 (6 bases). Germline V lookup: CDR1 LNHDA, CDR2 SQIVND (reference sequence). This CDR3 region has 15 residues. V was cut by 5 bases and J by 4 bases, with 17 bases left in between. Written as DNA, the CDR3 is TGTGCCAGTAGTTACAACTTACAGGGCCCCACTGAAGCTTTCTTT. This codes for CASSYNLQGPTEAFF.

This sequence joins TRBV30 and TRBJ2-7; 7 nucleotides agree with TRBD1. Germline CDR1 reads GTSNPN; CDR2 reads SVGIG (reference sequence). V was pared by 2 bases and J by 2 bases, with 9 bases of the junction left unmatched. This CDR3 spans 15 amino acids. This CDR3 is CAWSSPGTATYEQYF. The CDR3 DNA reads TGTGCCTGGAGTTCCCCCGGGACAGCTACCTACGAGCAGTACTTC.

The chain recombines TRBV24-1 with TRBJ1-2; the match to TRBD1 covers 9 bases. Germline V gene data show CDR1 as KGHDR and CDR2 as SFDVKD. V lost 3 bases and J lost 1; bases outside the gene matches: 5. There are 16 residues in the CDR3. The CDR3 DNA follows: TGTGCCACCAGTGATCCTGGACAGGGGTATAACTATGGCTACACCTTC. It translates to CATSDPGQGYNYGYTF.

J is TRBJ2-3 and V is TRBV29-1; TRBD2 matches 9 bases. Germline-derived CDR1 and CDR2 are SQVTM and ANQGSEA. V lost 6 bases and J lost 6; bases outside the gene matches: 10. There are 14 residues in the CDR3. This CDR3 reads CSVDSGGNLDTQYF. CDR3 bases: TGCAGCGTCGATAGCGGGGGCAACCTCGATACGCAGTATTTT.

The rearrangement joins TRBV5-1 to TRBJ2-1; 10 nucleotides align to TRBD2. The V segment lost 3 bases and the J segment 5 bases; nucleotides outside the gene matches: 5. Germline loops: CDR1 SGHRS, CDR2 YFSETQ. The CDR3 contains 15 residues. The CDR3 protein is CASSWASGGNNEQFF. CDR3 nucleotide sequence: TGCGCCAGCAGCTGGGCTAGCGGGGGAAACAATGAGCAGTTCTTC.